The sample holds many counts of the clone carrying this T cell receptor (beta chain). Via MiXCR, TCRdb re-called the PCR reads. Of more than 13,000 clones listed, 25% to 30% were seen once; the top ten hold approximately 52%. This CDR3 has 14 amino acids. Germline V lookup: CDR1 DFQATT, CDR2 SNEGSKA (reference sequence). The V end was cut by 0 bases, the J end by 6 bases, with 15 bases between. Thyroid surgery took place with no prior treatment in any patient. This record comes from a study of metastatic and nonmetastatic thyroid tumors. This clonotype was obtained from a male donor with papillary thyroid cancer or a benign thyroid nodule (not recorded which). Some clones in this sample may be carry-over from other donors' samples. Sequencing used tumor tissue. V is TRBV20-1 and J is TRBJ2-7; D might be TRBD2 (5 bases). CDR3 DNA: TGCAGTGCTAGAGATCCGAGGGAGAGGAGCGAGCAGTACTTC. Residues: CSARDPRERSEQYF.